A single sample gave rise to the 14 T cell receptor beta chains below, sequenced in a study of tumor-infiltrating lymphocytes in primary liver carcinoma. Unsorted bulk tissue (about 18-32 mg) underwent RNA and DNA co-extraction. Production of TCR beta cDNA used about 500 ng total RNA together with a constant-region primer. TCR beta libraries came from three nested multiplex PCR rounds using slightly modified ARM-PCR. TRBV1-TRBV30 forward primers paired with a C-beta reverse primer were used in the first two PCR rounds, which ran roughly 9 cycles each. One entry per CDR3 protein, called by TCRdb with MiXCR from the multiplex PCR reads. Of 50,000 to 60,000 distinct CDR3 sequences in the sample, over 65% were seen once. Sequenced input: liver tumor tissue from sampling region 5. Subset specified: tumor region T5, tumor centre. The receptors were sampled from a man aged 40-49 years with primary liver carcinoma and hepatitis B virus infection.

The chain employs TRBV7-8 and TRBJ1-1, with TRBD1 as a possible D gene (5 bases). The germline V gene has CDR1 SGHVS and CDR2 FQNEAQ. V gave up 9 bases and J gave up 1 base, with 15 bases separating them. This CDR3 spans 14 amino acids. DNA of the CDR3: TGTGCCAGTAGCATGGGGACGGGGAACACTGAAGCTTTCTTT. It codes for CASSMGTGNTEAFF.

The CDR3: CSVGSAARRSETQYF. In DNA, the CDR3 is TGCAGCGTTGGATCCGCGGCGCGTAGGTCGGAGACCCAGTACTTC. The chain has TRBV29-1 and TRBJ2-5, with D unclear. The germline gives CDR1 SQVTM, CDR2 ANQGSEA. V was clipped by 4 bases and J by 5 bases, with 20 bases between them. There are 15 residues in the CDR3.

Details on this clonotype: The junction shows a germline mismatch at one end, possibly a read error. DNA of the CDR3: TGTGCCAGCAGTCCCGGAGGGGGAAACACAGATACGCTGTATTTT. Translated: CASSPGGGNTDTLYF. V is TRBV11-3 and J is TRBJ2-3, with D possibly called TRBD1 or TRBD2 (6 bases each). Germline V gene data show CDR1 as SGHNT and CDR2 as YENEEA. The length of the CDR3 is 15 residues.

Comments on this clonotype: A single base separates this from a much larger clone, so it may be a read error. For the CDR3, the DNA is TGTGCCAGTAGTAAGACCGCCCCGGGATATGGCTACACCTTC. It encodes CASSKTAPGYGYTF. The V and J genes are TRBV19 and TRBJ1-2; D unclear. The V and J ends lost 4 bases and 5 bases respectively, with 14 bases between them. This CDR3 region has 14 residues. From germline, CDR1 is LNHDA and CDR2 SQIVND (reference sequence).

The CDR3 DNA sequence: TGCAGCTTTAGGACAGGGGCTTTATCAGATACGCAGTATTTT. This gives the protein CSFRTGALSDTQYF. This chain links TRBV29-1 with TRBJ2-3, with 9 bases identical to TRBD1. Per germline, CDR1 SQVTM and CDR2 ANQGSEA. The CDR3 runs to 14 residues. The V gene end was trimmed by 8 bases and the J gene end by 4 bases; junction bases not matched to a gene: 10.

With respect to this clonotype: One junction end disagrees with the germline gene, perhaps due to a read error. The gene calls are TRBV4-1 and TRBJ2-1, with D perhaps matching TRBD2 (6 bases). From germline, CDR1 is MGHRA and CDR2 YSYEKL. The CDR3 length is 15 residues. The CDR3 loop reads CASIPNTGVGNEQFF. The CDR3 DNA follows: TGCGCCAGCATCCCGAATACGGGGGTGGGAAATGAGCAGTTTTTC.

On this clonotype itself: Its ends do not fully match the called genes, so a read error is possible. CDR3 residues: CASRGKQSYEHYF. In DNA, the CDR3 is TGCGCCAGCAGGGGGAAGCAATCCTACGAGCACTACTTC. V and J are TRBV11-1 and TRBJ2-7; 7 bases are shared with TRBD1. Germline lookup yields CDR1 SGHAT and CDR2 FQDESV (reference sequence). The CDR3 is 13 amino acids.

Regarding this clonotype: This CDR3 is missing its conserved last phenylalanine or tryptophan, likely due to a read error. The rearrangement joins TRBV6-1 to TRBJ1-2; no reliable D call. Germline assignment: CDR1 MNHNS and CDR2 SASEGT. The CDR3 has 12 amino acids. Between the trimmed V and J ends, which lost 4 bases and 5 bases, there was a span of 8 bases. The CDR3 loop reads CASSAPRYGYTI. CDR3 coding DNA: TGTGCCAGCAGTGCCCCCCGATATGGCTACACCATT.

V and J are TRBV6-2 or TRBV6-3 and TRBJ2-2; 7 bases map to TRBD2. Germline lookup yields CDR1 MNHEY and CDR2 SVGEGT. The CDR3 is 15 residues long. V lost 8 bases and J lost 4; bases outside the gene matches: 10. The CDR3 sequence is CASERGDASTGELFF. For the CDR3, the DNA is TGTGCCAGCGAACGGGGGGATGCGAGCACCGGGGAGCTGTTTTTT.

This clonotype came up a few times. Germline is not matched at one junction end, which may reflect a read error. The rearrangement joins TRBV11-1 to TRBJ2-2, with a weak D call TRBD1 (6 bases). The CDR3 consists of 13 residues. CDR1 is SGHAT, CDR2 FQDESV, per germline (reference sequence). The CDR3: CANSFWDTGELYF. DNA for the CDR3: TGTGCCAACAGCTTTTGGGACACCGGGGAGCTGTACTTT. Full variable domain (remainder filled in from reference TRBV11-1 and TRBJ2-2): EAEVAQSPRYKITEKSQAVAFWCDPISGHATLYWYRQILGQGPELLVQFQDESVVDDSQLPKDRFSAERLKGVDSTLKIQPAELGDSAMYLCANSFWDTGELYFGEGSRLTVL.

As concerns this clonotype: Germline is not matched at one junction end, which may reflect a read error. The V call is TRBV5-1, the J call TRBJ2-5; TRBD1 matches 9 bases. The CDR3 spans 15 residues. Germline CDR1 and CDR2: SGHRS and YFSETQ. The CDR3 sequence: CTSSQTGGEQETQYF. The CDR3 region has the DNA TGCACCAGCAGCCAGACAGGGGGAGAGCAAGAGACCCAGTACTTC. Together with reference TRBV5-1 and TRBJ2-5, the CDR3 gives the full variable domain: KAGVTQTPRYLIKTRGQQVTLSCSPISGHRSVSWYQQTPGQGLQFLFEYFSETQRNKGNFPGRFSGRQFSNSRSEMNVSTLELGDSALYLCTSSQTGGEQETQYFGPGTRLLVL.

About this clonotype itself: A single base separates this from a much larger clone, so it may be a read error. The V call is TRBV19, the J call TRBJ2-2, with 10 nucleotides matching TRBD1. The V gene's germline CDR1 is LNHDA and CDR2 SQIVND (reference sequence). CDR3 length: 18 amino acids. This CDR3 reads CVSSHPSMTGGAPGELFF. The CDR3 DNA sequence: TGTGTCAGTAGCCACCCTTCAATGACAGGGGGCGCGCCCGGGGAGCTGTTTTTT. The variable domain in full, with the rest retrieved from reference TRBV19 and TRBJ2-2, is DGGITQSPKYLFRKEGQNVTLSCEQNLNHDAMYWYRQDPGQGLRLIYYSQIVNDFQKGDIAEGYSVSREKKESFPLTVTSAQKNPTAFYLCVSSHPSMTGGAPGELFFGEGSRLTVL.

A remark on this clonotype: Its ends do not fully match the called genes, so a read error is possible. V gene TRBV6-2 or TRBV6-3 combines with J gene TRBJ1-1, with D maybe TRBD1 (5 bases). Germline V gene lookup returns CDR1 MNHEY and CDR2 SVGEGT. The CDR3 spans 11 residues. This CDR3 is CATSGGAEAYF. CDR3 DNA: TGTGCCACCAGTGGGGGAGCAGAAGCTTACTTT.

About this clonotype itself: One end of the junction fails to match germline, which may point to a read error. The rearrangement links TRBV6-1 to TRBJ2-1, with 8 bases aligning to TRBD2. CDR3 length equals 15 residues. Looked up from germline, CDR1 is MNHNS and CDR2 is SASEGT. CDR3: CASSLSGRSFHEHFF. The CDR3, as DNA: TGTGCCAGTAGCCTAAGCGGGAGAAGCTTTCATGAGCACTTCTTC.